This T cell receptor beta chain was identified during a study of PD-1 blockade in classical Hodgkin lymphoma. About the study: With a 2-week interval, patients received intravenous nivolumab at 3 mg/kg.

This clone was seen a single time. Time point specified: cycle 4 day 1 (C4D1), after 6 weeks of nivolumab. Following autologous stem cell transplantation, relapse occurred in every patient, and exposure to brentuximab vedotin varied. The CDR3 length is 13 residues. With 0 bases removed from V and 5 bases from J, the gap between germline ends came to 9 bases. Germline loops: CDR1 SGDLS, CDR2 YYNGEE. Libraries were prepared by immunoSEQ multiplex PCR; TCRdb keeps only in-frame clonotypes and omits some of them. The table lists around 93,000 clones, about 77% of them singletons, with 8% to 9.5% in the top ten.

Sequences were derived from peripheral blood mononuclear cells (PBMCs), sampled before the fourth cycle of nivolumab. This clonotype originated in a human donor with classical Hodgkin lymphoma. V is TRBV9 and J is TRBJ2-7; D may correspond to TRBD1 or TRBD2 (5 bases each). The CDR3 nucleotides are TGTGCCAGCAGCGTAGTAGGGGACGACGAGCAGTACTTC. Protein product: CASSVVGDDEQYF.